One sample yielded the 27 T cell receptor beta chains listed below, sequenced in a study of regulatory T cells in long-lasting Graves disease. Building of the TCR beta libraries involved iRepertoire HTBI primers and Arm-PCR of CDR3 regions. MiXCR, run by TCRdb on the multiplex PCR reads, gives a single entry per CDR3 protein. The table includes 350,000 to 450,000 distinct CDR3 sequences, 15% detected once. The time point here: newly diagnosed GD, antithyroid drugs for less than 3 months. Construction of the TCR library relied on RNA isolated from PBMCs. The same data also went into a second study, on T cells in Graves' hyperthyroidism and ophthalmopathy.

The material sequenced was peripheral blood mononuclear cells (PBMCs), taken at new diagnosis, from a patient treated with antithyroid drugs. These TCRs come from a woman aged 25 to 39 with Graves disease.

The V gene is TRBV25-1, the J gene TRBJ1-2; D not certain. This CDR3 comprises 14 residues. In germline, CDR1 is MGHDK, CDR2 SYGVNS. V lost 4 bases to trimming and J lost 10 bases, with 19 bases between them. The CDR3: CASSVQHANGFYTF. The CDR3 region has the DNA TGTGCCAGCAGTGTCCAACATGCTAATGGGTTCTACACCTTC.

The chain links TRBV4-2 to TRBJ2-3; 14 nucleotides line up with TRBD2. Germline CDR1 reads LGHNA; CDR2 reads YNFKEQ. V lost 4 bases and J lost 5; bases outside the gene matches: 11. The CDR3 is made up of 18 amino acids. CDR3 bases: TGTGCCAGCAGCCTTACGACTAGCGGGAGGGCCGGTGGAGATACGCAGTATTTT. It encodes CASSLTTSGRAGGDTQYF.

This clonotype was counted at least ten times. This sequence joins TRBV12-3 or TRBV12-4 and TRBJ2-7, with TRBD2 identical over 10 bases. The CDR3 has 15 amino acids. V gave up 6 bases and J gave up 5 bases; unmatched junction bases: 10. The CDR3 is CASRRGLAEGHEQYF. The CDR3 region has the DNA TGTGCCAGCAGACGCGGACTAGCGGAAGGGCACGAGCAGTACTTC.

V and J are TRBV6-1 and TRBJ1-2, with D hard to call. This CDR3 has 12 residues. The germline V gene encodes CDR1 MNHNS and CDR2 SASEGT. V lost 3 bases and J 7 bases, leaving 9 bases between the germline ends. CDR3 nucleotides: TGTGCCAGCAGTGAGTCCGGTCTTGGCTACACCTTC. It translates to CASSESGLGYTF.

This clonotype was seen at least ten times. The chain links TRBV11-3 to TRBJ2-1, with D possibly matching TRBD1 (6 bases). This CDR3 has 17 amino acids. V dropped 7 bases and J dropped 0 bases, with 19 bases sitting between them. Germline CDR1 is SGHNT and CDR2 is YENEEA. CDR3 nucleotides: TGTGCCAGCACCCCCTCAGGGGTACAGATCTCCTACAATGAGCAGTTCTTC. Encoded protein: CASTPSGVQISYNEQFF.

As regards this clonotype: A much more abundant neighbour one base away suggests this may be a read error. CDR3 bases: TGTGCCAGCAGCGTAATTAGTCCGGGTCGCACTGAAGCTTTCTTT. Translated: CASSVISPGRTEAFF. V and J are TRBV9 and TRBJ1-1, with D unclear. V lost 1 base, J lost 4 bases, and 14 bases lay in between. CDR3 length equals 15 residues. CDR1 is SGDLS and CDR2 is YYNGEE in the germline V gene.

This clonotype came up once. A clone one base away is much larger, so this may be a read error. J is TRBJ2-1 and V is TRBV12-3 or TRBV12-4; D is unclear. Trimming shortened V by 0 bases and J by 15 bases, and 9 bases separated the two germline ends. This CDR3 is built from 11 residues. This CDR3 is CASSLAFILFF. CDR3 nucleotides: TGTGCCAGCAGTTTAGCCTTTATTTTGTTCTTC.

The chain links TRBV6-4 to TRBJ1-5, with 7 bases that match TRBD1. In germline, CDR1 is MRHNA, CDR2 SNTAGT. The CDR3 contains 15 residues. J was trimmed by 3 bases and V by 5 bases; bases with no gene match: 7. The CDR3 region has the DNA TGTGCCAGCAGTCTCCGGGACAGCCCCAATCAGCCCCAGCATTTT. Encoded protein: CASSLRDSPNQPQHF.

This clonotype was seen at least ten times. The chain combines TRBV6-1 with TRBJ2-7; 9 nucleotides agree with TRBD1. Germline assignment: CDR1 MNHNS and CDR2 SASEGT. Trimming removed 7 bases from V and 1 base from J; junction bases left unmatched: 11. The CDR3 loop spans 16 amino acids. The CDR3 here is CASTSSRQGGSYEQYF. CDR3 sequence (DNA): TGTGCCAGCACCTCAAGCCGACAGGGGGGATCCTACGAGCAGTACTTC.

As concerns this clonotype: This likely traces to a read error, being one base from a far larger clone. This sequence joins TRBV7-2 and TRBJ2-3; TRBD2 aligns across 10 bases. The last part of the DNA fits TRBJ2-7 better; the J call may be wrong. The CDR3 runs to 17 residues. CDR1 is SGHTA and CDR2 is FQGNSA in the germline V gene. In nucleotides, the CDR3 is TGTGCCAGCAGCTCCAGAGCGGGAGCGGGAGGGTTTGGTGAGCAGTACTTC. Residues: CASSSRAGAGGFGEQYF.

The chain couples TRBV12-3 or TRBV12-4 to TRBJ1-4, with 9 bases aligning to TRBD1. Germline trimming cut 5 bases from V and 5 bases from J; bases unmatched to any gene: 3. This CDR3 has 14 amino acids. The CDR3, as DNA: TGTGCCAGCAGTCCTGGACAGGGGAATGAAAAACTGTTTTTT. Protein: CASSPGQGNEKLFF.

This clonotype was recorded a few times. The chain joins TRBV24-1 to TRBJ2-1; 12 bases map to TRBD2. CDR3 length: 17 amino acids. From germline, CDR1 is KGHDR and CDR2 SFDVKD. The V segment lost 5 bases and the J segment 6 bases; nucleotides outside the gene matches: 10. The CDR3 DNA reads TGTGCCACCAGTGGGCCGCCGCTAGCGGGAGGGCCCAATGAGCAGTTCTTC. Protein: CATSGPPLAGGPNEQFF.

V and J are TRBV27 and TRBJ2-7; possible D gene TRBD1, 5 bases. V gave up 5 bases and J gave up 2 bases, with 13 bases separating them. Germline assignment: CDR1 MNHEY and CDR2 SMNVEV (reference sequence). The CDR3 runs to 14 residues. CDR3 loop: CASSASGAAYEQYF. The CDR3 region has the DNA TGTGCCAGCAGTGCCAGTGGGGCCGCCTACGAGCAGTACTTC.

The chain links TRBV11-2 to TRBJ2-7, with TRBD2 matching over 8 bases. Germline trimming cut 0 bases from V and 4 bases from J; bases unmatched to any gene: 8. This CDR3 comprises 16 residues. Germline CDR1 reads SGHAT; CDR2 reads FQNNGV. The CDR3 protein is CASSLDRPGLDYEQYF. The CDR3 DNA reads TGTGCCAGCAGCTTAGATCGGCCGGGACTAGATTACGAGCAGTACTTC.

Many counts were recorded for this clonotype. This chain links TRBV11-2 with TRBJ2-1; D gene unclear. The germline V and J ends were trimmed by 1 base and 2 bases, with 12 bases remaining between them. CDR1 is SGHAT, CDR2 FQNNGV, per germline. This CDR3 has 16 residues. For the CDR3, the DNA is TGTGCCAGCAGCTTAGCCCAGTTCGGAGCCTACAATGAGCAGTTCTTC. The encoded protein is CASSLAQFGAYNEQFF.

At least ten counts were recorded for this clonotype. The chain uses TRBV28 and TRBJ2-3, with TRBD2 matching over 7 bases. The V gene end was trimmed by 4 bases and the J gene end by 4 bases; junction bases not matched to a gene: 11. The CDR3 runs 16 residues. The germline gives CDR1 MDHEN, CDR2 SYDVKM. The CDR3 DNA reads TGTGCCAGCAGTTCTAGCCTGCGGGAGAGCCCAGATACGCAGTATTTT. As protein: CASSSSLRESPDTQYF. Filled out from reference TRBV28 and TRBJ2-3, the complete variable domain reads DVKVTQSSRYLVKRTGEKVFLECVQDMDHENMFWYRQDPGLGLRLIYFSYDVKMKEKGDIPEGYSVSREKKERFSLILESASTNQTSMYLCASSSSLRESPDTQYFGPGTRLTVL.

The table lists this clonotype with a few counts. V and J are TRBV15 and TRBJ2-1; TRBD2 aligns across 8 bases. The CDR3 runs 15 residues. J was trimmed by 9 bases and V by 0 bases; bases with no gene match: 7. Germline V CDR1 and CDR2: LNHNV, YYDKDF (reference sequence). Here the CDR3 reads CATSREDSGKFEQFF. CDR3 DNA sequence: TGTGCCACCAGCAGAGAAGATAGCGGGAAGTTTGAGCAGTTCTTC.

DNA for the CDR3: TGTGCCAGCAGTTTATGGGCTAGTAGTGGCACAGATACGCAGTATTTT. It translates to CASSLWASSGTDTQYF. The V call is TRBV28, the J call TRBJ2-3; D is undetermined. The germline gives CDR1 MDHEN, CDR2 SYDVKM. Trimming left V 0 bases short and J 1 base short, with 11 bases between. CDR3 length: 16 residues.

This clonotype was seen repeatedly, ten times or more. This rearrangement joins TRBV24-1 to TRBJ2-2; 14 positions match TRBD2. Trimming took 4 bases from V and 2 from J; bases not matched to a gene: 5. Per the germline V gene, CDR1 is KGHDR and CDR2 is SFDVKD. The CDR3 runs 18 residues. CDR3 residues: CATSDGTSGRSNTGELFF. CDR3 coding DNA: TGTGCCACCAGTGACGGGACTAGCGGGAGAAGCAACACCGGGGAGCTGTTTTTT.

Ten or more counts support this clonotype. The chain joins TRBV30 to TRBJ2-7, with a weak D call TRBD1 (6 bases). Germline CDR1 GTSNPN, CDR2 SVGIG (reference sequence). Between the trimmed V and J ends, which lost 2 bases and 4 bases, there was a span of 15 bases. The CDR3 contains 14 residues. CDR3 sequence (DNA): TGTGCCTGGAGTTTACAGGGCTACGGTTACGAGCAGTACTTC. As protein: CAWSLQGYGYEQYF.

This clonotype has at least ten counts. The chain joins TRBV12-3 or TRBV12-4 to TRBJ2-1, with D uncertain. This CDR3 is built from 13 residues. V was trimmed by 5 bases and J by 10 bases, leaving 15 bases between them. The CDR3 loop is CASSPGRPVEQFF. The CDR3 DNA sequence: TGTGCCAGCAGTCCCGGACGTCCGGTGGAGCAGTTCTTC.

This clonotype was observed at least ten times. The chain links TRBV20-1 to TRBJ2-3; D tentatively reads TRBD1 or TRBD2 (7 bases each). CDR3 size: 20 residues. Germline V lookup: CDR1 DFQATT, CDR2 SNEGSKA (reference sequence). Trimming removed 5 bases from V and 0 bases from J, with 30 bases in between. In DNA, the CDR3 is TGCAGTGCTGCAGGGGGTCTGGGGGCGGGAGAGGCCTCTAGCACAGATACGCAGTATTTT. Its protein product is CSAAGGLGAGEASSTDTQYF.

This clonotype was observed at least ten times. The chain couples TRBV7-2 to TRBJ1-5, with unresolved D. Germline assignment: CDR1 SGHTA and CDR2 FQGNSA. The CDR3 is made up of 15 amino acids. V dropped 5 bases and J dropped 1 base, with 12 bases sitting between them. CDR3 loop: CASSPRSVSNQPQHF. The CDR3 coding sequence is TGTGCCAGCAGCCCCCGTTCAGTCAGCAATCAGCCCCAGCATTTT.

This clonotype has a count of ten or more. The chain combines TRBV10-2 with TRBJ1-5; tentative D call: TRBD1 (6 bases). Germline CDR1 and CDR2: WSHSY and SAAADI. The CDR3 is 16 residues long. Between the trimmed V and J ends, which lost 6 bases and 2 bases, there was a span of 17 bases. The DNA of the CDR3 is TGCGCCAGCAGCGAAATGGGGGAGGGGGGCAATCAGCCCCAGCATTTT. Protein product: CASSEMGEGGNQPQHF.

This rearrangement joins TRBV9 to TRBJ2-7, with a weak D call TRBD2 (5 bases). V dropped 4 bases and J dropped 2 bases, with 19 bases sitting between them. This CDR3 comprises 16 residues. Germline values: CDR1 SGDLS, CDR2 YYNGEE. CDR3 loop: CASSSNKREPPYEQYF. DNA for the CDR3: TGTGCCAGCAGCTCCAACAAGAGGGAGCCACCCTACGAGCAGTACTTC. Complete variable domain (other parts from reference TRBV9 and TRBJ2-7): DSGVTQTPKHLITATGQRVTLRCSPRSGDLSVYWYQQSLDQGLQFLIQYYNGEERAKGNILERFSAQQFPDLHSELNLSSLELGDSALYFCASSSNKREPPYEQYFGPGTRLTVT.

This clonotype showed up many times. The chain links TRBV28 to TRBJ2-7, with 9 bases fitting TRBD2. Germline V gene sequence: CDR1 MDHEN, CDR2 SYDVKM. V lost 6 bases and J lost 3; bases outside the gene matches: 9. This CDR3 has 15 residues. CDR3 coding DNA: TGTGCCAGCAGCACTCCGGGACTAGCCTTCTACGAGCAGTACTTC. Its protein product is CASSTPGLAFYEQYF. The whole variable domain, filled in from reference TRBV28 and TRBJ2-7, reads DVKVTQSSRYLVKRTGEKVFLECVQDMDHENMFWYRQDPGLGLRLIYFSYDVKMKEKGDIPEGYSVSREKKERFSLILESASTNQTSMYLCASSTPGLAFYEQYFGPGTRLTVT.

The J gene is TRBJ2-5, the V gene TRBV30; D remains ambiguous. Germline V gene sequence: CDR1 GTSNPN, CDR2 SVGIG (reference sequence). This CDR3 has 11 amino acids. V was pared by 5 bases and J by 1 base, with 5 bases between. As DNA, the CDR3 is TGTGCCTGGCCCGGCCAAGAGACCCAGTACTTC. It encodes CAWPGQETQYF.